This T cell receptor (beta chain) was sequenced in a study of blood T cell repertoires in COVID-19. Study overall: Acute-phase and convalescent COVID-19 samples originated in the United States, Italy and Spain. Sources were T cells, B-cell-depleted T cells, or PBMCs; the material itself was cDNA or gDNA.

Repertoires were generated with immunoSEQ multiplex PCR, while TCRdb's copy carries only in-frame clones and drops some. This repertoire shows about 270,000 clones, 65% to 90% found once; its top ten account for 10% to 15%. The CDR3 runs to 13 residues. V was cut by 3 bases and J by 7 bases, with 7 bases left in between. Per the germline V gene, CDR1 is SNHLY and CDR2 is FYNNEI. A single count supports this clone. Other DNA sequences of this sample code for an identical CDR3. This chain uses TRBV2 with TRBJ1-6, with D unclear. The sequence was obtained from a human donor in a cohort sampled during active COVID-19. Sample: peripheral blood. Here the CDR3 DNA reads TGTGCCAGCAGTGATGAGGGAAATTCACCCCTCCACTTT. Translating it yields CASSDEGNSPLHF.